The 20 T cell receptor beta chains below all came from one sample that was sequenced in a study of cytomegalovirus exposure and HLA in healthy donors. Sequenced by immunoSEQ multiplex PCR; TCRdb stores in-frame clones only, minus some. The data hold fewer than 150,000 clones, with 70% to 90% observed a single time. Specimen: PBMCs. These receptors were obtained from a man younger than 35 in good health and CMV-seropositive.

The chain is built from TRBV6-5 and TRBJ2-7; tentative D call: TRBD2 (5 bases). The CDR3 consists of 14 residues. Germline V lookup: CDR1 MNHEY, CDR2 SVGAGI. The V end was cut by 5 bases, the J end by 0 bases, with 11 bases between. This chain's CDR3 is CASSPIGSSYEQYF. The CDR3 DNA is TGTGCCAGCAGTCCGATTGGGAGCTCCTACGAGCAGTACTTC.

This clone turned up a few times. The V and J genes are TRBV6-4 and TRBJ2-1; TRBD2 agrees at 9 bases. V shed 4 bases, J shed 10 bases, and the junction held 14 bases outside the gene matches. The CDR3 totals 16 residues. Germline-derived CDR1 and CDR2 are MRHNA and SNTAGT. The CDR3 DNA reads TGTGCCAGCAGTGTCACGGCGGGCGGGGGGGCGGAAGAGCAGTTCTTC. Residues: CASSVTAGGGAEEQFF.

The chain carries TRBV18 and TRBJ1-3, with D maybe TRBD1 (6 bases). There are 15 residues in the CDR3. Germline V gene sequence: CDR1 KGHSH, CDR2 LQKENI. The ends were cut back, 3 bases at V and 0 bases at J, with 9 bases in the middle. For the CDR3, the DNA is TGTGCCAGCTCACCGGACAGATCCTCTGGAAACACCATATATTTT. Its translation is CASSPDRSSGNTIYF.

The V and J genes are TRBV5-3 and TRBJ1-6, with D unclear. TRBV5-3 is filed as an ORF, its function uncertain. Trimming removed 1 base at V and 5 bases at J, with 10 bases between. The CDR3 loop spans 15 amino acids. CDR3 sequence: CARSLMSENNSPLHF. DNA for the CDR3: TGTGCCAGAAGCTTGATGTCAGAAAATAATTCACCCCTCCACTTT.

The V call is TRBV29-1, the J call TRBJ2-3; 8 bases match TRBD2. This CDR3 contains 11 residues. The germline CDR1 and CDR2 sequences are SQVTM and ANQGSEA. After removal of 5 bases from V and 13 bases from J, the junction contained 8 bases not matched to a gene. CDR3 nucleotide sequence: TGCAGCGTTTCTTGGCGGGGGGAAGAGTATTTT. It specifies CSVSWRGEEYF.

This clone was seen once. The V gene is TRBV6-5, the J gene TRBJ1-6; 8 bases agree with TRBD1. V lost 10 bases to trimming and J lost 8 bases; unmatched junction nucleotides: 7. The CDR3 is made up of 13 amino acids. Germline V lookup: CDR1 MNHEY, CDR2 SVGAGI. For the CDR3, the DNA is TGTGCCACTAGACAGGGGCCTCATTCACCCCTCCACTTT. Its protein product is CATRQGPHSPLHF.

V and J are TRBV5-1 and TRBJ2-5; a possible D gene is TRBD1 (6 bases). The germline V gene encodes CDR1 SGHRS and CDR2 YFSETQ. Deletions cut 2 bases from V and 4 bases from J, with 12 bases between. The CDR3 runs 14 residues. In nucleotides, the CDR3 is TGCGCCAGCAGCTTTGTTGAGGGGGTAGAGACCCAGTACTTC. Its protein is CASSFVEGVETQYF.

The CDR3 here is CASSLNHRTRADTQYF. DNA for the CDR3: TGTGCCAGCAGCTTAAATCATAGGACTAGAGCAGATACGCAGTATTTT. The V and J genes are TRBV13 and TRBJ2-3; TRBD2 matches 7 bases. V trimming: 2 bases; J trimming: 4 bases; junction bases outside the gene matches: 9. Germline V gene lookup returns CDR1 PRHDT and CDR2 FYEKMQ (reference sequence). This CDR3 has 16 residues.

The gene calls are TRBV7-8 and TRBJ1-1, with D unresolved. Between the trimmed V and J ends, which lost 3 bases and 11 bases, there was a span of 16 bases. Germline V gives CDR1 SGHVS, CDR2 FQNEAQ. This CDR3 comprises 13 residues. The CDR3 region is CASSFGNQVEAFF. CDR3 DNA sequence: TGTGCCAGCAGCTTCGGGAACCAGGTCGAGGCTTTCTTT.

The chain combines TRBV7-2 with TRBJ1-2; no clear D gene. This CDR3 is built from 12 residues. Germline CDR1 and CDR2: SGHTA and FQGNSA. Trimming took 5 bases from V and 2 from J, leaving 6 bases between them. Written as DNA, the CDR3 is TGTGCCAGCAGCCAAATGAACTATGGCTACACCTTC. Amino acids: CASSQMNYGYTF.

This chain uses TRBV2 with TRBJ2-2; 7 nucleotides agree with TRBD2. The length of the CDR3 is 16 residues. Germline V CDR1 and CDR2: SNHLY, FYNNEI. V shed 4 bases and J 4 bases; nucleotides not matched to a gene: 9. The chain's CDR3 is CASSAPRGRGTGELFF. For the CDR3, the DNA is TGTGCCAGCAGTGCTCCTCGGGGGAGGGGCACCGGGGAGCTGTTTTTT.

This clone was observed a handful of times. V is TRBV2 and J is TRBJ1-5; no firm D call. From germline, CDR1 is SNHLY and CDR2 FYNNEI. The CDR3 runs 15 residues. V was trimmed by 5 bases and J by 0 bases, leaving 11 bases between them. The CDR3 protein is CASSPPGISNQPQHF. CDR3 coding DNA: TGTGCCAGCAGTCCTCCCGGGATTAGCAATCAGCCCCAGCATTTT.

The genes are TRBV27 and TRBJ1-6; the D is unclear. Trimming removed 5 bases at V and 6 bases at J, with 14 bases between. Germline lookup yields CDR1 MNHEY and CDR2 SMNVEV (reference sequence). The CDR3 runs to 15 residues. The CDR3 region has the DNA TGTGCCAGCAGTGCGAGTGGTACCGTTAATTCACCCCTCCACTTT. Translation: CASSASGTVNSPLHF.

A word on this clone: Germline and junction disagree at one end, which may indicate a read error. V usage is TRBV11-2 and J usage is TRBJ1-1; 10 positions agree with TRBD1. The CDR3 covers 15 residues. Germline V gives CDR1 SGHAT, CDR2 FQNNGV. The CDR3 protein is CASSIDRGHGTEAFF. Written as DNA, the CDR3 is TGTGCCAGCAGCATAGACAGGGGGCACGGCACTGAAGCTTTCTTT.

This chain joins TRBV5-4 and TRBJ1-1; D not resolved. Germline V CDR1 and CDR2: SGHNT, YYREEE (reference sequence). The CDR3 consists of 12 residues. The ends were cut back, 0 bases at V and 4 bases at J, with 4 bases in the middle. The CDR3 DNA sequence: TGTGCCAGCAGCTTGGATATCACTGAAGCTTTCTTT. Translated: CASSLDITEAFF. The entire variable domain, with the rest obtained from reference TRBV5-4 and TRBJ1-1, is as follows: ETGVTQSPTHLIKTRGQQVTLRCSSQSGHNTVSWYQQALGQGPQFIFQYYREEENGRGNFPPRFSGLQFPNYSSELNVNALELDDSALYLCASSLDITEAFFGQGTRLTVV.

V usage is TRBV2 and J usage is TRBJ2-3; 8 bases map to TRBD2. J lost 2 bases, V lost 6 bases, and 7 bases had no gene match. Germline CDR1 reads SNHLY; CDR2 reads FYNNEI. The CDR3 has 15 residues. CDR3 nucleotide sequence: TGTGCCAGCAGGGAGCGGGGGCCTTTCACAGATACGCAGTATTTT. Translation: CASRERGPFTDTQYF.

The CDR3 region is CASSSPRRGSEGGYTF. CDR3 nucleotide sequence: TGTGCCAGCAGCTCCCCCCGTCGGGGGAGTGAAGGCGGCTACACCTTC. The genes are TRBV7-8 and TRBJ1-2, with a weak D call TRBD1 (5 bases). With 4 bases removed from V and 8 bases from J, the gap between germline ends came to 23 bases. The CDR3 sequence is 16 residues long. Germline assignment: CDR1 SGHVS and CDR2 FQNEAQ. Variable domain in full (rest from reference TRBV7-8 and TRBJ1-2): GAGVSQSPRYKVAKRGQDVALRCDPISGHVSLFWYQQALGQGPEFLTYFQNEAQLDKSGLPSDRFFAERPEGSVSTLKIQRTQQEDSAVYLCASSSPRRGSEGGYTFGSGTRLTVV.

The sample holds a few counts of this clone. Here the CDR3 reads CASSVSGGSHYEQYF. The DNA of the CDR3 is TGTGCCAGCAGCGTGAGCGGGGGATCCCACTACGAGCAGTACTTC. The genes are TRBV9 and TRBJ2-7; TRBD2 matches 8 bases. Germline CDR1 and CDR2: SGDLS and YYNGEE. V lost 2 bases to trimming and J lost 3 bases; unmatched junction nucleotides: 7. This CDR3 is 15 amino acids long.

The gene calls are TRBV6-6 and TRBJ1-5; 7 bases line up with TRBD1. Trimming at V came to 5 bases and at J to 5 bases, leaving 12 bases not matched to a gene. The germline gives CDR1 MNHNY, CDR2 SVGAGI (reference sequence). The CDR3 is 16 residues long. For the CDR3, the DNA is TGTGCCAGCAGTGCTGGACAGGCCGGGGGCCATCAGCCCCAGCATTTT. Translated: CASSAGQAGGHQPQHF.

The chain joins TRBV5-4 to TRBJ2-1, with 10 positions matching TRBD2. Per the germline V gene, CDR1 is SGHNT and CDR2 is YYREEE (reference sequence). The ends lost 4 bases at V and 5 bases at J; junction bases unmatched: 18. This CDR3 has 19 residues. The CDR3 DNA is TGTGCCAGCAGCCAATTAGCGGGGGGCAATAAATATTCGAACAATGAGCAGTTCTTC. Translating it yields CASSQLAGGNKYSNNEQFF.